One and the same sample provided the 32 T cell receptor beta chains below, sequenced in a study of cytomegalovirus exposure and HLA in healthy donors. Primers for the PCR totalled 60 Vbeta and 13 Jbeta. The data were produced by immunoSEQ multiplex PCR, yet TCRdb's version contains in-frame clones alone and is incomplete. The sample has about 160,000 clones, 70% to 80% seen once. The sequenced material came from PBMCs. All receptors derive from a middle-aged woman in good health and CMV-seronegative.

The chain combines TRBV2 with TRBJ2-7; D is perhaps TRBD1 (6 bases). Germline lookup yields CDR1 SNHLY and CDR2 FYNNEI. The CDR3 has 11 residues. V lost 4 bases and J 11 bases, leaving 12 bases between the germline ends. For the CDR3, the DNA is TGTGCCAGCAGTGGGACAGCTCAAGAGTACTTC. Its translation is CASSGTAQEYF.

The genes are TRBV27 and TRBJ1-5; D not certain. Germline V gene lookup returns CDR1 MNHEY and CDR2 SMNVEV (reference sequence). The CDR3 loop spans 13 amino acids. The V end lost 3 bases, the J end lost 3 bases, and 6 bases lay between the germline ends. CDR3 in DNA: TGTGCCAGCAGTTTGAGGGACAATCAGCCCCAGCATTTT. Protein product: CASSLRDNQPQHF.

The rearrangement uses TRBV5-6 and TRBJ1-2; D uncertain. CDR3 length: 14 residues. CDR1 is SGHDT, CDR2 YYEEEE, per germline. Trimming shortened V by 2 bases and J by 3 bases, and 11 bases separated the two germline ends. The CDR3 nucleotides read TGTGCCAGCAGCTTTGGGAGTAAGGACTATGGCTACACCTTC. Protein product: CASSFGSKDYGYTF.

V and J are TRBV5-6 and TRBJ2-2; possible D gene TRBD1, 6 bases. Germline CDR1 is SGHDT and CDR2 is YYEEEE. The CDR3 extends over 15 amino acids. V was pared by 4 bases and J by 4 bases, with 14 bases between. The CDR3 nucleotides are TGTGCCAGCAGCACGCCCAGACAGGCCACCGGGGAGCTGTTTTTT. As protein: CASSTPRQATGELFF. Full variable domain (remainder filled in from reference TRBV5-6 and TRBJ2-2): DAGVTQSPTHLIKTRGQQVTLRCSPKSGHDTVSWYQQALGQGPQFIFQYYEEEERQRGNFPDRFSGHQFPNYSSELNVNALLLGDSALYLCASSTPRQATGELFFGEGSRLTVL.

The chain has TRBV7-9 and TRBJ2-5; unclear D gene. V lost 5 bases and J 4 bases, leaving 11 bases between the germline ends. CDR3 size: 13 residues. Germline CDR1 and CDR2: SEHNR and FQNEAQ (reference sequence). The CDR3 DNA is TGTGCCAGCAGCCCCCGCGGCGGAGAGACCCAGTACTTC. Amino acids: CASSPRGGETQYF.

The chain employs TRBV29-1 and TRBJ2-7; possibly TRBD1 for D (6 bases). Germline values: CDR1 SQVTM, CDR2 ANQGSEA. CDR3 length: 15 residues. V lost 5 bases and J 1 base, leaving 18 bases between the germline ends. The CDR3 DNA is TGCAGCGTTTGTACCCCCGGGACACCTTCCTACGAGCAGTACTTC. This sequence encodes CSVCTPGTPSYEQYF.

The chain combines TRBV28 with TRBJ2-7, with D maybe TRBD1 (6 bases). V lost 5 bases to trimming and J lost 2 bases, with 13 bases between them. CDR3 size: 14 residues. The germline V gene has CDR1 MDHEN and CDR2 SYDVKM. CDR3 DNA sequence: TGTGCCAGCAGTACACCGGGACAACCCTACGAGCAGTACTTC. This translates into CASSTPGQPYEQYF.

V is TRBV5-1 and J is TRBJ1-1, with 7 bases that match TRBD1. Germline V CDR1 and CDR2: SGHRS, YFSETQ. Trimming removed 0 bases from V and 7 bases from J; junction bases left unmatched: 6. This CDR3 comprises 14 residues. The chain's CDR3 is CASSLGQGVGEAFF. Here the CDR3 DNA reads TGCGCCAGCAGCTTGGGGCAGGGGGTTGGTGAAGCTTTCTTT.

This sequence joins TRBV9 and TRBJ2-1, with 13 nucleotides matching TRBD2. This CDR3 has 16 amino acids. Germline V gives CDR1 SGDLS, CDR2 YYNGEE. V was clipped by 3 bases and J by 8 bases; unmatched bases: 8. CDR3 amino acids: CASSAQLAGGWHEQFF. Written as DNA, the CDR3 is TGTGCCAGCAGCGCCCAACTAGCGGGAGGGTGGCATGAGCAGTTCTTC.

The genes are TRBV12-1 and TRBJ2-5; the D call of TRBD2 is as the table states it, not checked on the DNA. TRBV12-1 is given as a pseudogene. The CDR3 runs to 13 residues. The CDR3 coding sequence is TGTGCCAGCAGCTCTAGAAGCCAAGAGACCCAGTACTTC. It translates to CASSSRSQETQYF.

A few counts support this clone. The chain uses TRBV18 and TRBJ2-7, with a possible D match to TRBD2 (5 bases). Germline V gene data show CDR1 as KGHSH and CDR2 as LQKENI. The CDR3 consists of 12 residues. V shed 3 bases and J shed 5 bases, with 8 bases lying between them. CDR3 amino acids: CASSPTMDEQYF. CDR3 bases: TGTGCCAGCTCACCGACTATGGACGAGCAGTACTTC.

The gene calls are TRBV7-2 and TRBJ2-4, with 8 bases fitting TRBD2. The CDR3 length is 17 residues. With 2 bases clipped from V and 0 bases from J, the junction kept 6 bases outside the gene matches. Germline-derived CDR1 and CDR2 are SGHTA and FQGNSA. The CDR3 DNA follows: TGTGCCAGCAGCTTAAGAGCGGGGGCCGTAGCCAAAAACATTCAGTACTTC. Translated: CASSLRAGAVAKNIQYF.

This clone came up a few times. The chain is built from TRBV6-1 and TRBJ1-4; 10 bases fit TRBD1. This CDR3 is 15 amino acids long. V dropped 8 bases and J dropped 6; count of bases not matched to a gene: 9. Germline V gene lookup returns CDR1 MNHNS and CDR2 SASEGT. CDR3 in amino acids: CASLRGGTGDEKLFF. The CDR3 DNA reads TGTGCCAGCCTAAGGGGGGGGACAGGGGATGAAAAACTGTTTTTT.

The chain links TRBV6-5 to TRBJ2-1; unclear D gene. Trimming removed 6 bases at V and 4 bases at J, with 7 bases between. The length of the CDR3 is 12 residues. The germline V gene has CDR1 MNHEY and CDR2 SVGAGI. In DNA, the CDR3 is TGTGCCAGCAGAGGCAGGTACAATGAGCAGTTCTTC. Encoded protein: CASRGRYNEQFF.

CDR3 bases: TGCGCCAGCAGCTTGGTAGGGGTCCCTAATGAAAAACTGTTTTTT. Its protein is CASSLVGVPNEKLFF. The V and J genes are TRBV5-1 and TRBJ1-4, with D possibly being TRBD1 (5 bases). There are 15 residues in the CDR3. CDR1 SGHRS and CDR2 YFSETQ come from the germline V gene. V was trimmed by 0 bases and J by 3 bases, leaving 9 bases between them.

DNA of the CDR3: TGTGCCAGCTCACTCCAGGGCTTGAACACCGGGGAGCTGTTTTTT. Its protein product is CASSLQGLNTGELFF. J is TRBJ2-2 and V is TRBV18; D perhaps matches TRBD1 (5 bases). The CDR3 totals 15 residues. V was cut by 4 bases and J by 1 base, with 10 bases left in between. Germline-derived CDR1 and CDR2 are KGHSH and LQKENI. The entire variable domain, with the rest obtained from reference TRBV18 and TRBJ2-2, is as follows: NAGVMQNPRHLVRRRGQEARLRCSPMKGHSHVYWYRQLPEEGLKFMVYLQKENIIDESGMPKERFSAEFPKEGPSILRIQQVVRGDSAAYFCASSLQGLNTGELFFGEGSRLTVL.

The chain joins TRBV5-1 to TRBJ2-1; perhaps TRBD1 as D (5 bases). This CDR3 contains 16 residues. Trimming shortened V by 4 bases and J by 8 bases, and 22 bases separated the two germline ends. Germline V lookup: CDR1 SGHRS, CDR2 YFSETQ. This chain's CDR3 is CASSPLGVNTLDEQFF. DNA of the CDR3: TGCGCCAGCAGCCCGTTAGGGGTAAACACCCTAGATGAGCAGTTCTTC.

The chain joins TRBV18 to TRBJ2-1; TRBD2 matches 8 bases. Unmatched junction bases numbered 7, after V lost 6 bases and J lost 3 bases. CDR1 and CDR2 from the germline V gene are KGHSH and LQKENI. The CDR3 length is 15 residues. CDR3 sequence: CASSPTGLDYNEQFF. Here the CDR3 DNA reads TGTGCCAGCTCCCCAACGGGACTAGACTACAATGAGCAGTTCTTC.

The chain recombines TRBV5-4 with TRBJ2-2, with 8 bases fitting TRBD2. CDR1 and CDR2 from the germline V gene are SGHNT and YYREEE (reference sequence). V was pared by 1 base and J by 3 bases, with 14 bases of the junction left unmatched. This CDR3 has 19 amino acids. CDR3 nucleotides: TGTGCCAGCAGCTTGTCTGGGCTAGCGGGTCCGGGCGACACCGGGGAGCTGTTTTTT. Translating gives CASSLSGLAGPGDTGELFF.

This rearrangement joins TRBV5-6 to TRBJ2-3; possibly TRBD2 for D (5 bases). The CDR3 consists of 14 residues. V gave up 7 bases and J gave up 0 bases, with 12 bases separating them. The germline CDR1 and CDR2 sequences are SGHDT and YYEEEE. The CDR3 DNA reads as TGTGCCAGCGGCGGGCCCAGCAGCACAGATACGCAGTATTTT. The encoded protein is CASGGPSSTDTQYF.

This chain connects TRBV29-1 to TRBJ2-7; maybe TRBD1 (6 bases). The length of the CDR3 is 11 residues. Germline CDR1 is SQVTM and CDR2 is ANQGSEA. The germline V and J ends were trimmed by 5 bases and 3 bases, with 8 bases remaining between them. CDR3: CSVQGSYEQYF. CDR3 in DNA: TGCAGCGTTCAGGGGAGCTACGAGCAGTACTTC.

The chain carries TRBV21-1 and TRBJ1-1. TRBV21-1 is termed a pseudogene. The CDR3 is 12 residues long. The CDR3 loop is CASSKSGRRAFF. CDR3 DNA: TGTGCCAGCAGCAAATCGGGGAGGCGCGCTTTCTTT.

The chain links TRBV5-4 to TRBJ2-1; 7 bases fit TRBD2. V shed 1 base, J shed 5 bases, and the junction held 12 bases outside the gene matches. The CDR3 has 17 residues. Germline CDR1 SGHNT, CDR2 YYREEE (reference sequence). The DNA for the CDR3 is TGTGCCAGCAGCTTGTCGTTGAGAAGCGGGGCTGACAATGAGCAGTTCTTC. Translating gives CASSLSLRSGADNEQFF.

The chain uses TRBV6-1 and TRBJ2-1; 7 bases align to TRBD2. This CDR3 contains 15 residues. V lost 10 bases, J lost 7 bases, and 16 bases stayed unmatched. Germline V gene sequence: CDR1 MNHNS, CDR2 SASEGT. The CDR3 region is CAIWMGEGPWNEQFF. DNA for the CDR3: TGTGCCATCTGGATGGGGGAGGGCCCTTGGAATGAGCAGTTCTTC.

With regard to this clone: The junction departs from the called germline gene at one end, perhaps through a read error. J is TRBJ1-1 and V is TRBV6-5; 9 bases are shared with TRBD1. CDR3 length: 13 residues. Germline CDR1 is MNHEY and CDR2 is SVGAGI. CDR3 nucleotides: TGTGCCAGCACCGGGACAGGGTCTAGTGAAGATTTCTTT. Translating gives CASTGTGSSEDFF.

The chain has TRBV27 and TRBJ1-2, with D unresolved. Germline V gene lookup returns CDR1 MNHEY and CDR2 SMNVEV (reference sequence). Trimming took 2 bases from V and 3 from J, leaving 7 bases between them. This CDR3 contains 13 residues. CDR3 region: CASSLGQDYGYTF. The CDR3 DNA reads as TGTGCCAGCAGTTTAGGCCAGGACTATGGCTACACCTTC.

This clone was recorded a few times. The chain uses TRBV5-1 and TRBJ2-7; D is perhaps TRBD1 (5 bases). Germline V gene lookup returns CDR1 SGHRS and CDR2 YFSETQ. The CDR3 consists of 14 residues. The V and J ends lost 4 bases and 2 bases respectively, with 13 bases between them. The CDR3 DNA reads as TGCGCCAGCAGCCTCCAACCGGACACCTACGAGCAGTACTTC. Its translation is CASSLQPDTYEQYF.

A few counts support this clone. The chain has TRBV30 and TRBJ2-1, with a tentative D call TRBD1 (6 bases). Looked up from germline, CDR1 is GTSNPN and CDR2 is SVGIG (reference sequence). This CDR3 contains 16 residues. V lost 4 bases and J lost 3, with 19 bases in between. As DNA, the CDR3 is TGTGCCTGGAATCCTCGCAGAGGGGGATTCTACAATGAGCAGTTCTTC. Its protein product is CAWNPRRGGFYNEQFF.

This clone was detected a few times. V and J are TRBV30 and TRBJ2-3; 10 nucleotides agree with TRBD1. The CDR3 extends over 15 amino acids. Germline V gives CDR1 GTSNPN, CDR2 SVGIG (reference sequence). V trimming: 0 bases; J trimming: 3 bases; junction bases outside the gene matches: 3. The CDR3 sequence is CAWSVGTGETDTQYF. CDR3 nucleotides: TGTGCCTGGAGTGTAGGGACAGGGGAAACAGATACGCAGTATTTT.

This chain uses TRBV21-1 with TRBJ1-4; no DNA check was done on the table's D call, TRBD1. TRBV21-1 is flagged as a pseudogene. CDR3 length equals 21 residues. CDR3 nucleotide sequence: TGTGCCAGCAGCAAAAAAGGGGGAAGGACCGCAGGGTGTGCAACTAATGAAAAACTGTTTTTT. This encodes CASSKKGGRTAGCATNEKLFF.

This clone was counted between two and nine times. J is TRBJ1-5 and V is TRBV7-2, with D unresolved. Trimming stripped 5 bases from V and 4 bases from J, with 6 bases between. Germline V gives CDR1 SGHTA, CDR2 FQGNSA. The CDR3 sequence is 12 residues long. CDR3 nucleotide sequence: TGTGCCAGCAGCCTCTTGAATCAGCCCCAGCATTTT. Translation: CASSLLNQPQHF.

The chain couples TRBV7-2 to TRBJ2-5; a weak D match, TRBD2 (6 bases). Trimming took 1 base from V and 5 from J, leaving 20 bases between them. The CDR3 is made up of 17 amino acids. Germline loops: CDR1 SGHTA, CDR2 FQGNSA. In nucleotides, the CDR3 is TGTGCCAGCAGCTTAGATGCTACTAGCACGTTCGGTGAGACCCAGTACTTC. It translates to CASSLDATSTFGETQYF.